This is a list of T cell receptor beta chains from one sample in a study of identical twins. TCRdb reanalysed the 5' RACE reads using MiXCR and keeps one entry per CDR3 protein. Of hundreds of thousands of distinct CDR3 sequences in the sample, 9% to 15% were seen once. These data were also filed under a second study, of yellow fever vaccine responses in identical twins.

Material for sequencing was CD8+ T cells sorted from blood. The receptors here all came from a young woman in good health. The CDR3 runs from the conserved cysteine through the conserved F or W. The D gene is left open where the match is weak. Clone size is stated in some rows and not others, as once, few, many or a class when expanded.

j_call d_call v_call clone_size cdr3_aa cdr3_nt
TRBJ1-5 NA TRBV28 NA CASINDGQPQHF TGTGCCAGCATTAACGACGGGCAGCCCCAGCATTTT
TRBJ2-2 TRBD2 TRBV7-8 few CASSLVGGGNTGELFF TGTGCCAGCAGCTTAGTAGGCGGGGGTAACACCGGGGAGCTGTTTTTT
TRBJ2-1 TRBD2 TRBV11-1 many CASSSSTSGIVSPYNEQFF TGTGCCAGCAGCTCGTCGACTAGCGGGATAGTCAGCCCCTACAATGAGCAGTTCTTC
TRBJ2-4 TRBD1 TRBV7-6 many CASSSRQGANIQYF TGTGCCAGCAGCTCCAGACAGGGGGCTAACATTCAGTACTTC
TRBJ2-3 NA TRBV7-9 NA CASSLYMRDTDTQYF TGTGCCAGCAGCTTATATATGCGGGACACAGATACGCAGTATTTT
TRBJ1-1 TRBD1 TRBV29-1 few CSGSDRVGLGAFF TGCAGCGGCTCCGACAGGGTCGGCTTGGGAGCTTTCTTT
TRBJ2-5 TRBD2 TRBV11-2 many CASSSSGLAGVETQYF TGTGCCAGCAGCTCCTCGGGACTAGCGGGAGTTGAGACCCAGTACTTC
TRBJ2-7 NA TRBV24-1 NA CATSRRDASYEQYF TGTGCCACCAGTCGACGGGACGCCTCCTACGAGCAGTACTTC
TRBJ1-1 NA TRBV5-1 many CASSVNTEAFF TGCGCCAGCAGCGTGAACACTGAAGCTTTCTTT
TRBJ2-1 NA TRBV4-1 NA CASSPRLVTGGNEQFF TGCGCCAGCAGCCCTCGACTAGTAACCGGGGGCAATGAGCAGTTCTTC
TRBJ2-3 NA TRBV12-3/TRBV12-4 many CASSSRKTDTQYF TGTGCCAGCAGTTCCAGGAAGACAGATACGCAGTATTTT
TRBJ2-1 TRBD1 TRBV4-1 many CASSHTGTDSYNEQFF TGCGCCAGCAGCCATACCGGGACAGACTCCTACAATGAGCAGTTCTTC
TRBJ1-1 NA TRBV10-3 few CAIRSGNTEAFF TGTGCCATCAGGTCTGGGAACACTGAAGCTTTCTTT
TRBJ1-1 NA TRBV11-1 few CASSLRAENTEAFF TGTGCCAGCAGCTTACGGGCGGAAAACACTGAAGCTTTCTTT
TRBJ2-7 TRBD1 TRBV7-9 NA CASSFPSGQGVKSEQYF TGTGCCAGCAGCTTTCCCTCCGGGCAGGGGGTGAAGAGCGAGCAGTACTTC
TRBJ1-1 TRBD1 TRBV12-3/TRBV12-4 many CASITDRDEWTEAFF TGTGCCAGCATCACCGACAGGGATGAATGGACTGAAGCTTTCTTT
TRBJ1-2 NA TRBV12-3/TRBV12-4 few CASFTSRGLKGFGYTF TGTGCCAGCTTCACCAGCAGAGGGTTGAAAGGGTTTGGCTACACCTTC
TRBJ2-7 NA TRBV5-1 NA CASSLAGLPYEQYF TGCGCCAGCAGCTTGGCGGGACTCCCCTACGAGCAGTACTTC
TRBJ2-1 NA TRBV28 NA CASSLSPRSRNEQFF TGTGCCAGCAGTTTATCACCCAGGAGTCGGAATGAGCAGTTCTTC
TRBJ1-1 NA TRBV19 few CASRDSGGHTEAFF TGTGCCAGTAGAGACTCGGGGGGGCACACTGAAGCTTTCTTT
TRBJ2-7 NA TRBV10-3 many CAISESPGLKVGAYEQYF TGTGCCATCAGTGAATCACCGGGACTTAAGGTTGGTGCCTACGAGCAGTACTTC
TRBJ2-3 NA TRBV6-5 NA CASSYPFTAPTDTQYF TGTGCCAGCAGTTACCCCTTTACGGCGCCGACAGATACGCAGTATTTT
TRBJ2-7 TRBD2 TRBV7-9 few CASSLTYLSGSSYEQYF TGTGCCAGCAGCCTTACGTATCTTAGCGGGAGCTCCTACGAGCAGTACTTC
TRBJ2-3 NA TRBV9 NA CASSVGGSSTDTQYF TGTGCCAGCAGCGTCGGGGGATCTAGCACAGATACGCAGTATTTT
TRBJ2-1 NA TRBV20-1 NA CSARNLGSSYNEQFF TGCAGTGCTCGCAATCTGGGCAGCTCCTACAATGAGCAGTTCTTC
TRBJ1-6 NA TRBV14 few CASSQDRPSYNSPLHF TGTGCCAGCAGCCAAGACAGACCTTCCTATAATTCACCCCTCCACTTT
TRBJ1-1 TRBD1 TRBV7-6 NA CASSLGGQLVNTEAFF TGTGCCAGCAGCTTAGGGGGACAGCTTGTGAACACTGAAGCTTTCTTT
TRBJ2-7 NA TRBV28 many CASSQVGRGYEQYF TGTGCCAGCAGTCAAGTTGGTCGGGGCTACGAGCAGTACTTC
TRBJ2-1 TRBD2 TRBV29-1 many CSVATDPGLATNEQFF TGCAGCGTTGCGACAGATCCGGGACTAGCTACAAATGAGCAGTTCTTC
TRBJ2-5 NA TRBV2 few CASDAQETQYF TGTGCCAGCGATGCCCAAGAGACCCAGTACTTC
TRBJ2-7 TRBD2 TRBV12-3/TRBV12-4 NA CASSNRTSGSDGSYEQYF TGTGCCAGCAGCAACCGGACTAGCGGGAGTGATGGCTCCTACGAGCAGTACTTC
TRBJ1-1 TRBD1 TRBV5-1 many CASSLAGQGANLNTEAFF TGCGCCAGCAGCTTGGCCGGGCAGGGGGCGAACCTGAACACTGAAGCTTTCTTT
TRBJ1-4 TRBD1 TRBV5-1 NA CASSAGQADRGEKLFF TGCGCCAGCAGCGCGGGACAGGCCGACCGTGGGGAAAAACTGTTTTTT
TRBJ2-2 NA TRBV7-6 NA CASSPYRGELFF TGTGCCAGCAGCCCCTATCGAGGGGAGCTGTTTTTT
TRBJ2-2 NA TRBV9 NA CASHTGTGELFF TGTGCCAGCCACACGGGGACCGGGGAGCTGTTTTTT
TRBJ1-5 TRBD1 TRBV9 few CASSVTGDRGQPQHF TGTGCCAGCAGCGTAACGGGGGACAGGGGACAGCCCCAGCATTTT
TRBJ2-7 NA TRBV24-1 NA CATSDRGTATYEQYF TGTGCCACCAGTGACCGCGGGACCGCGACCTACGAGCAGTACTTC
TRBJ1-1 NA TRBV7-8 NA CASSPGPEGETEAFF TGTGCCAGCAGCCCGGGTCCCGAGGGGGAGACTGAAGCTTTCTTT
TRBJ2-2 TRBD2 TRBV27 NA CASTPGTSGSLTGELFF TGTGCCAGCACCCCCGGGACTAGCGGGAGCTTGACCGGGGAGCTGTTTTTT
TRBJ1-5 NA TRBV7-9 NA CASSYSLNQPQHF TGTGCCAGCAGCTACAGTTTAAATCAGCCCCAGCATTTT
TRBJ2-3 NA TRBV20-1 few CSASGGLGGFLSTDTQYF TGCAGTGCTTCAGGGGGCTTGGGAGGGTTCTTGAGCACAGATACGCAGTATTTT
TRBJ1-6 TRBD1 TRBV6-2/TRBV6-3 NA CASRLNRGGFNSPLHF TGTGCCAGCAGATTAAACAGGGGAGGATTTAATTCACCCCTCCACTTT
TRBJ2-1 TRBD2 TRBV27 NA CATALGTSRQDEQFF TGTGCCACAGCCCTTGGGACTAGCCGCCAGGATGAGCAGTTCTTC
TRBJ2-5 TRBD1 TRBV29-1 NA CSVEDRGRETQYF TGCAGCGTTGAGGACAGGGGCCGGGAGACCCAGTACTTC
TRBJ2-2 NA TRBV29-1 many CSVEDRGGQGVTGELFF TGCAGCGTTGAAGATCGGGGGGGACAGGGTGTCACCGGGGAGCTGTTTTTT
TRBJ1-1 NA TRBV18 NA CASSPMTDLTEAFF TGTGCCAGCTCACCTATGACAGATTTAACTGAAGCTTTCTTT
TRBJ2-2 TRBD1 TRBV24-1 once CATSDPTGRGELFF TGTGCCACCAGTGATCCGACAGGGCGCGGGGAGCTGTTTTTT
TRBJ2-7 NA TRBV29-1 NA CSVLVGSSYEQYF TGCAGCGTTCTGGTTGGGAGCTCCTACGAGCAGTACTTC
TRBJ2-1 TRBD2 TRBV10-3 few CAISGSRGGRMMNEQFF TGTGCCATCAGTGGCTCTCGGGGGGGGCGGATGATGAATGAGCAGTTCTTC
TRBJ2-3 NA TRBV29-1 few CSVPQGRTDTQYF TGCAGCGTTCCACAGGGGAGGACAGATACGCAGTATTTT
TRBJ2-5 TRBD1 TRBV11-3 few CASSFPGQAETQYF TGTGCCAGCAGCTTCCCCGGACAGGCAGAGACCCAGTACTTC
TRBJ2-7 NA TRBV7-8 NA CASTLNPTYEQYF TGTGCCAGCACCTTAAATCCCACCTACGAGCAGTACTTC
TRBJ1-1 TRBD1 TRBV7-9 many CASSHGQGVWDTEAFF TGTGCCAGCAGCCATGGACAGGGAGTTTGGGACACTGAAGCTTTCTTT
TRBJ2-3 NA TRBV29-1 few CSVPHLGSTDTQYF TGCAGCGTTCCCCACCTCGGTAGCACAGATACGCAGTATTTT
TRBJ2-1 NA TRBV9 many CASSVESGASSYNEQFF TGTGCCAGCAGCGTAGAGTCGGGTGCGAGCTCCTACAATGAGCAGTTCTTC
TRBJ2-7 NA TRBV12-3/TRBV12-4 few CASSPRLWADEQYF TGTGCCAGCAGTCCACGTTTGTGGGCGGACGAGCAGTACTTC
TRBJ1-4 NA TRBV6-5 NA CASSSGTPEKLFF TGTGCCAGCAGTTCTGGGACGCCTGAAAAACTGTTTTTT
TRBJ2-5 TRBD2 TRBV7-9 few CASSLVSSGSLETQYF TGTGCCAGCAGCTTGGTCAGTAGCGGGAGCTTAGAGACCCAGTACTTC
TRBJ2-2 TRBD2 TRBV11-1 few CASIETGTSGRGSTGELFF TGTGCCAGCATCGAAACCGGGACTAGCGGGAGGGGGAGCACCGGGGAGCTGTTTTTT